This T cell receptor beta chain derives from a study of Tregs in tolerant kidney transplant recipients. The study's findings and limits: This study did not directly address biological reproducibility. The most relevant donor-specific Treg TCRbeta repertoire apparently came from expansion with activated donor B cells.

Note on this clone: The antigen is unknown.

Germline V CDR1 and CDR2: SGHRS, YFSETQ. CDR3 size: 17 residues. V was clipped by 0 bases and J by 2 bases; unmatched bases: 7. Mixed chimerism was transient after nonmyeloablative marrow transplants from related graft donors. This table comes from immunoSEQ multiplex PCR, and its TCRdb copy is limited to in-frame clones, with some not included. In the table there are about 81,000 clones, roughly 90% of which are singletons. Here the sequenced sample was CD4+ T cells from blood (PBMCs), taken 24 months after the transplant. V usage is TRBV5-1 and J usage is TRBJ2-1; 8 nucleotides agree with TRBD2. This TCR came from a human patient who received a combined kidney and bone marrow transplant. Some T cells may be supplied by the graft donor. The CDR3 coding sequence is TGCGCCAGCAGCTTGGGGGCGGGGGGTCCCGCCTACAATGAGCAGTTCTTC. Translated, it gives CASSLGAGGPAYNEQFF.